This T cell receptor beta chain is drawn from a study of T cell clones after liver transplantation. TCRdb's table, derived via immunoSEQ multiplex PCR, lists solely in-frame clones and lacks some. Of fewer than 65,000 clones listed, roughly 70% are singletons. In the case of this clone: Its target is unknown.

Study-wide results and caveats: A significant post-transplant drop in circulating graft-donor-reactive CD4 TCRbeta sequences occurred in most of the 8 subjects. Conclusions were preliminary, with small, heterogeneous patient groups.

CDR3 length: 15 amino acids. Germline V gene data show CDR1 as SGDLS and CDR2 as YYNGEE. V was trimmed by 0 bases and J by 5 bases, leaving 14 bases between them. Sorting of unstimulated PBMCs yielded separate CD3+CD4+ and CD3+CD8+ fractions. The sequence came from a human patient who received a liver transplant. Some T cells may have originated in the graft donor. This chain connects TRBV9 to TRBJ2-5; D is ambiguous. The sample here was CD4+ T cells from blood, taken at the 22-month timepoint. The CDR3 spells CASSVDPGPYETQYF. CDR3 nucleotide sequence: TGTGCCAGCAGCGTAGACCCCGGGCCGTACGAGACCCAGTACTTC.